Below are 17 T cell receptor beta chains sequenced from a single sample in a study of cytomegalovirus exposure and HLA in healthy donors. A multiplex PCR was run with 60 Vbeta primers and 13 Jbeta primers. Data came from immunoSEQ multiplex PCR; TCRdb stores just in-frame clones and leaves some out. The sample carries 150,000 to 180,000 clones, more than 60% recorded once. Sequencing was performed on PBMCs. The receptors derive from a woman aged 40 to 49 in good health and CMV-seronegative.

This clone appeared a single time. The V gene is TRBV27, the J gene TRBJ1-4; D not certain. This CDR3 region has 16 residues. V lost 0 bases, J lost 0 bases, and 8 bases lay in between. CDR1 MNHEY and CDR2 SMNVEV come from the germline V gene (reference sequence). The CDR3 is CASSLSRSATNEKLFF. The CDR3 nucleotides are TGTGCCAGCAGTTTATCGAGGAGCGCAACTAATGAAAAACTGTTTTTT.

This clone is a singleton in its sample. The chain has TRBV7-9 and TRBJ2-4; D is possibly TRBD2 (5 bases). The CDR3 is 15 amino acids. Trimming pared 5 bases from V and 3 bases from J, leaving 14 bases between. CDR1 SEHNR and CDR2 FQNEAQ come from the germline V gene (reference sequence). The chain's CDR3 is CASSHGIQNKNIQYF. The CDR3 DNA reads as TGTGCCAGCAGCCACGGGATCCAAAACAAAAACATTCAGTACTTC.

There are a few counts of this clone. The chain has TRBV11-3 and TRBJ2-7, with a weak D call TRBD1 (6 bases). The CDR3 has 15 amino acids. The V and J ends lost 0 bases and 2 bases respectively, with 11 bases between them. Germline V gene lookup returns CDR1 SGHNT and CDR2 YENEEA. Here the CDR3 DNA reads TGTGCCAGCAGCTTAGATGAGGCAGGGGCCTACGAGCAGTACTTC. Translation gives CASSLDEAGAYEQYF. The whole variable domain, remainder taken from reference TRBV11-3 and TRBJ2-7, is EAGVVQSPRYKIIEKKQPVAFWCNPISGHNTLYWYLQNLGQGPELLIRYENEEAVDDSQLPKDRFSAERLKGVDSTLKIQPAELGDSAVYLCASSLDEAGAYEQYFGPGTRLTVT.

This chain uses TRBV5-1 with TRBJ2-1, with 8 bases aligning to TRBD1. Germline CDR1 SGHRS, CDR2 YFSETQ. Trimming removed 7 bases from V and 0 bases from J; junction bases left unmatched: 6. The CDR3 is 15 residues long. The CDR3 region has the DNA TGCGCCAGCTCGCCCCAGGGGGCCTCCTACAATGAGCAGTTCTTC. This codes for CASSPQGASYNEQFF.

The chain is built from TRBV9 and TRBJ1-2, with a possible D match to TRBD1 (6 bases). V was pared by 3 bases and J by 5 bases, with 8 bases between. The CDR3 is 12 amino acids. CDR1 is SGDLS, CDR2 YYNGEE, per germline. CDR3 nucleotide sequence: TGTGCCAGCAGCGGGACAGCGTATGGCTACACCTTC. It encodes CASSGTAYGYTF.

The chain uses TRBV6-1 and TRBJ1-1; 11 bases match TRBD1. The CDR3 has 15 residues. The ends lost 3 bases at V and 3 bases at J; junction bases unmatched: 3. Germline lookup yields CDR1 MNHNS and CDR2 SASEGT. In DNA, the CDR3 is TGTGCCAGCAGTGAGCCGGGACAGGGGGACACTGAAGCTTTCTTT. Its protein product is CASSEPGQGDTEAFF.

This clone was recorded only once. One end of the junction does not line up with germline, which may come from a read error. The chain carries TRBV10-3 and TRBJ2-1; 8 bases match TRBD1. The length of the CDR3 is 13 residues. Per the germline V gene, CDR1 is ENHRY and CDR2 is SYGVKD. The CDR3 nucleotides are TGTGCAATCACGAGGGGACAGGACAATGAGCAGTTCTTC. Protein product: CAITRGQDNEQFF.

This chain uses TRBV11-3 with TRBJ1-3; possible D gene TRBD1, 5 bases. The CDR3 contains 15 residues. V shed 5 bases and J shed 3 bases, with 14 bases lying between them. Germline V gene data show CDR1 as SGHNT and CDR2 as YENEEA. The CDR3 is CASSATWGVGNTIYF. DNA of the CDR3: TGTGCCAGCAGCGCTACCTGGGGGGTTGGAAACACCATATATTTT.

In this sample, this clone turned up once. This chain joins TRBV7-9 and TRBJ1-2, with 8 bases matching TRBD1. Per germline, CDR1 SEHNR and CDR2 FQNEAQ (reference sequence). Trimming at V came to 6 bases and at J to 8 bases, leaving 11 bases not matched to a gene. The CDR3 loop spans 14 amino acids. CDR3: CASSQNTQGAGYTF. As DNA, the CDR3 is TGTGCCAGCAGTCAAAACACCCAGGGGGCCGGCTACACCTTC.

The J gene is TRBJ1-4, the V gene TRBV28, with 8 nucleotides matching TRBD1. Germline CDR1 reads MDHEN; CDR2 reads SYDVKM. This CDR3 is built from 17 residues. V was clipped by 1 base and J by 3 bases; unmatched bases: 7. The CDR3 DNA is TGTGCCAGCAGTTTATCAGGGGGCGCGGGCCCTAATGAAAAACTGTTTTTT. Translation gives CASSLSGGAGPNEKLFF.

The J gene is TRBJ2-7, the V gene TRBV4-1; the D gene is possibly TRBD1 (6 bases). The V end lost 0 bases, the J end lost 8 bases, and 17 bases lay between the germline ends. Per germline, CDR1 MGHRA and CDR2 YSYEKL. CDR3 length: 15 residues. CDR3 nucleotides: TGCGCCAGCAGCCAAGATTCGACGCCCCGGGACAAGCAGTACTTC. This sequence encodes CASSQDSTPRDKQYF.

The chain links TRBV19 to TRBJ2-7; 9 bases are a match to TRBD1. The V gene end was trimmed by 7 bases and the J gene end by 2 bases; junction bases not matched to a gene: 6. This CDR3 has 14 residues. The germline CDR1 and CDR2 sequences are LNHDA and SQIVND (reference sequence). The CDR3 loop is CASTPNRGPYEQYF. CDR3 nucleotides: TGTGCCAGTACCCCAAACAGGGGGCCCTACGAGCAGTACTTC.

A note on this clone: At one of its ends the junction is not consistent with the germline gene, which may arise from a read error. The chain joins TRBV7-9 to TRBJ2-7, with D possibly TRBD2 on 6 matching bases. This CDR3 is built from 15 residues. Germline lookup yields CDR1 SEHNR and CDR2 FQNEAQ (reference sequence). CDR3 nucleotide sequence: TGTGCCAGCACCTTAGGGCGGGGAGCAGACTACGAGCAGTACTTC. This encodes CASTLGRGADYEQYF.

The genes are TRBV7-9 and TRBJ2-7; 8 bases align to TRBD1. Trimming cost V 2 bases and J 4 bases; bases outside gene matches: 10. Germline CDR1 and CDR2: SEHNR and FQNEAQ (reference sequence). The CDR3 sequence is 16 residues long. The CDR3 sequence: CASSLRSGQGNYEQYF. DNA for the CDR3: TGTGCCAGCAGCTTAAGATCCGGACAGGGTAATTACGAGCAGTACTTC.

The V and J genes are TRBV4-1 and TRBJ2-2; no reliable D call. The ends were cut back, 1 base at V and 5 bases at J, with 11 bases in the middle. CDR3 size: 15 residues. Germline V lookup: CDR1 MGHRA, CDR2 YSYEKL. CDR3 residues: CASSQAPHRTGELFF. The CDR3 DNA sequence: TGCGCCAGCAGCCAAGCTCCACACCGTACCGGGGAGCTGTTTTTT.

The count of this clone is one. The CDR3: CASSENGVNQPQHF. The CDR3 DNA is TGTGCCAGCAGTGAGAACGGGGTCAATCAGCCCCAGCATTTT. The chain carries TRBV6-1 and TRBJ1-5, with D hard to call. The V end lost 3 bases, the J end lost 3 bases, and 9 bases lay between the germline ends. Germline lookup yields CDR1 MNHNS and CDR2 SASEGT. The CDR3 runs to 14 residues.

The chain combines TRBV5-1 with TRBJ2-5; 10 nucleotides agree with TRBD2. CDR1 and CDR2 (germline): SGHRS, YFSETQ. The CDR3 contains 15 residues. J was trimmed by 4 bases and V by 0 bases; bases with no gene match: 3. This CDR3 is CASSLEGLAPETQYF. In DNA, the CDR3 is TGCGCCAGCAGCTTGGAGGGACTAGCGCCAGAGACCCAGTACTTC.